The clone carrying this TCR beta chain was detected ten times or more. The CDR3 totals 16 residues. CDR1 and CDR2 (germline): LGHDT, YNNKEL (reference sequence). V was clipped by 1 base and J by 6 bases; unmatched bases: 7. Generated by immunoSEQ multiplex PCR, the TCRdb table keeps only in-frame clones and is missing some. The sample has approximately 100,000 clones; 70% to 90% are singletons. The sample is drawn from a study of blood T cell repertoires in COVID-19. As for the study in general: Samples of COVID-19 (acute and convalescent) were obtained from the United States, Italy and Spain.

The sample taken for sequencing was peripheral blood. The chain links TRBV3-1 (or the pseudogene TRBV3-2) to TRBJ2-7, with 12 bases identical to TRBD2. The sequence derives from a woman aged 55-70 years with acute or convalescent COVID-19. The CDR3 DNA reads as TGTGCCAGCAGCCAAGCCCTAGGACTAGCGGGATCCGAGCAGTACTTC. Translation gives CASSQALGLAGSEQYF.